This is a list of T cell receptor beta chains from one sample in a study of beta chain features in type 1 diabetes. TCRdb's table, derived via immunoSEQ multiplex PCR, lists solely in-frame clones and lacks some. The sample has about 620,000 clones; less than 20% are singletons. What was sequenced was naive CD4+ T cells from blood. The receptor set was obtained from a man between 18 and 29 years old in good health. Each CDR3 is given without its conserved first and last residue. Clone size, where shown, is once, few, many, or a class for clones that have expanded.

TRBJ1-6 TRBV27 few ASSFEQGYSPLH
TRBJ2-2 TRBV7-2 NA ASSNKNTGELF
TRBJ2-7 TRBV7-9 NA ASSLFGASYEQY
TRBJ2-2 TRBV12-5 few ASAQRWIGYTGELF
TRBJ2-1 TRBV30 few AWSVPRPLLSDEQF
TRBJ2-2 TRBV29-1 NA SVGSGFGELF
TRBJ2-2 TRBV4-2 NA ASSRGTGGTGELF
TRBJ2-2 TRBV5-1 few ASSLATFTGELF
TRBJ1-1 TRBV7-3 NA ASSSRGGEAF
TRBJ2-7 TRBV6-6 few ASSPGAKGPSYEQY
TRBJ2-2 TRBV7-2 few ASSRRTGMNTGELF
TRBJ2-2 TRBV5-4 NA ASSLGGSGGLWELF
TRBJ1-1 TRBV7-3 NA ASSPTGGRGTEAF
TRBJ1-2 TRBV10-3 NA AISESWGADGYT
TRBJ1-1 TRBV10-3 NA AINTQGGTEAF
TRBJ1-5 TRBV7-2 few ASSLALREFQH
TRBJ2-1 TRBV5-6 few ASSRDLGREAYNEQF
TRBJ1-2 TRBV2 NA ASRRNYGYT
TRBJ2-3 TRBV12-5 few ASGMGQGTYTQY
TRBJ2-4 TRBV19 NA ASSIKTGAIQY
TRBJ1-2 TRBV4-3 few ASSQAPGHLTTNYGYT
TRBJ2-5 TRBV7-3 NA ASSQGAETQY
TRBJ1-6 TRBV27 few ASRQGSRSYNSPLH
TRBJ1-2 TRBV25-1 NA ASSDRTGVDDYGYT
TRBJ2-3 TRBV18 NA ASPNGAGPTDTQY
TRBJ2-5 TRBV9 few ASSVAGTGKETQY
TRBJ1-1 TRBV12-5 NA ASGGNWGGTEAF
TRBJ1-4 TRBV28 NA ASRGPLGANEKLF
TRBJ2-4 TRBV7-9 many ASSPRQGQNIQY
TRBJ2-2 TRBV14 NA ASSRGQVNTGELF
TRBJ2-1 TRBV25-1 NA ASSEPGRVSEQF
TRBJ1-2 TRBV20-1 few SASHNYGYT
TRBJ1-1 TRBV28 NA ASSLSGSTEAF
TRBJ2-2 TRBV2 few ASTLGLAGTGELF
TRBJ2-1 TRBV5-4 few ASSLVNGSSYNEQF
TRBJ1-2 TRBV5-1 NA ASSSYRANYGYT
TRBJ1-1 TRBV29-1 NA SVGAGTGNLAQAF
TRBJ2-7 TRBV5-1 few ASSLDGVSLEY
NA TRBV21-1 NA ASSNRDPTFEQY
TRBJ1-5 TRBV5-1 few ASAETGTSNQPQH
TRBJ2-1 TRBV11-1 NA ASSPRGSYNEQF
TRBJ2-3 TRBV5-4 few ASSLEGGDTQY
TRBJ1-1 TRBV7-9 few ASSPPGARFDTEAF
TRBJ1-1 TRBV19 NA ASSPGLPGTEAF
TRBJ2-2 TRBV7-2 few ASSPRTGANTGELF
TRBJ2-7 TRBV4-2 NA ASSQSWREGRYEQY
TRBJ2-5 TRBV11-2 few ASSLSLGWQETQY